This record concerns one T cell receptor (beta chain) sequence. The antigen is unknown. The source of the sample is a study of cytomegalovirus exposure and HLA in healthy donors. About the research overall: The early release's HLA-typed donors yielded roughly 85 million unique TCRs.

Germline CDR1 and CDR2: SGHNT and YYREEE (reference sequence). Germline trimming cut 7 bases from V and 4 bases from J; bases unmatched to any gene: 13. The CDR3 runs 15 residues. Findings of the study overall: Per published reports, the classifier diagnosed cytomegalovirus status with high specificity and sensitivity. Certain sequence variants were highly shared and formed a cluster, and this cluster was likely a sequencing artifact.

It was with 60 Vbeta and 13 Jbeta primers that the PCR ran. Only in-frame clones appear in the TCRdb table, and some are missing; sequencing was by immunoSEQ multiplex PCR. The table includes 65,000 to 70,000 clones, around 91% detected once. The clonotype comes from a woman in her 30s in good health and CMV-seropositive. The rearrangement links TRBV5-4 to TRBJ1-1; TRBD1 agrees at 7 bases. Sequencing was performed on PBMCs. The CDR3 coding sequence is TGTGCCAGCTTCCGGGACAGTGGGCCCAGCACTGAAGCTTTCTTT. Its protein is CASFRDSGPSTEAFF.